Below are 9 T cell receptor beta chains sequenced from a single sample in a study of blood T cell repertoires in COVID-19. The assay was immunoSEQ multiplex PCR, and TCRdb's table has in-frame clones only and misses some. Of some 310,000 clones listed, around 89% are singletons. Sequencing was performed on peripheral blood. The receptors were gathered from a woman in her 40s with COVID-19, enrolled during active disease.

This chain joins TRBV5-4 and TRBJ2-1, with TRBD2 identical over 13 bases. The J segment lost 0 bases and the V segment lost 4 bases, leaving 10 bases of the junction unmatched. Germline CDR1 reads SGHNT; CDR2 reads YYREEE (reference sequence). This CDR3 is built from 19 residues. The DNA for the CDR3 is TGTGCCAGCAGCCCCGGTGGACTAGCGGGAGTGATCTCCTACAATGAGCAGTTCTTC. Translation: CASSPGGLAGVISYNEQFF.

V is TRBV7-2 and J is TRBJ1-3; possible D gene TRBD1, 6 bases. The germline V gene has CDR1 SGHTA and CDR2 FQGNSA. The CDR3 is 13 amino acids. The ends were cut back, 5 bases at V and 2 bases at J, with 7 bases in the middle. CDR3 nucleotide sequence: TGTGCCAGCAGCAACAGGGCTGGAAACACCATATATTTT. Translating it yields CASSNRAGNTIYF.

This chain joins TRBV5-1 and TRBJ2-5; D possibly corresponds to TRBD1 (6 bases). Trimming took off 2 bases at V and 3 bases at J, with 11 bases between the two ends. This CDR3 region has 14 residues. Germline V gene data show CDR1 as SGHRS and CDR2 as YFSETQ. The CDR3 region is CASSLRQAEETQYF. CDR3 bases: TGCGCCAGCAGCTTACGACAGGCCGAAGAGACCCAGTACTTC. Filled out from reference TRBV5-1 and TRBJ2-5, the complete variable domain reads KAGVTQTPRYLIKTRGQQVTLSCSPISGHRSVSWYQQTPGQGLQFLFEYFSETQRNKGNFPGRFSGRQFSNSRSEMNVSTLELGDSALYLCASSLRQAEETQYFGPGTRLLVL.

The rearrangement uses TRBV23-1 and TRBJ2-2, with D hard to call. TRBV23-1 is placed among ORFs of uncertain function. CDR3 length: 16 amino acids. The ends were cut back, 8 bases at V and 0 bases at J, with 16 bases in the middle. The DNA of the CDR3 is TGCGCCAGCTTTAACCCCGCGTCGGCGAACACCGGGGAGCTGTTTTTT. Protein product: CASFNPASANTGELFF.

The sample holds one count of this clone. The V gene is TRBV6-5, the J gene TRBJ1-1, with D unresolved. Trimming cost V 0 bases and J 1 base, with 9 bases left between them. Germline V gene lookup returns CDR1 MNHEY and CDR2 SVGAGI. The CDR3 spans 15 residues. CDR3 protein: CASSYSGSTNTEAFF. In DNA, the CDR3 is TGTGCCAGCAGTTACTCGGGCAGTACGAACACTGAAGCTTTCTTT.

The V and J genes are TRBV27 and TRBJ1-1; TRBD1 might be the D (6 bases). The CDR3 runs 19 residues. Per germline, CDR1 MNHEY and CDR2 SMNVEV (reference sequence). Trimming took off 3 bases at V and 0 bases at J, with 23 bases between the two ends. The DNA of the CDR3 is TGTGCCAGCAGTTTTAAGGAGGCAGGGGAGACGTCCCTGAACACTGAAGCTTTCTTT. Its translation is CASSFKEAGETSLNTEAFF.

This clone showed up just once. The V call is TRBV30, the J call TRBJ1-4, with D maybe TRBD1 (5 bases). V lost 4 bases, J lost 8 bases, and 14 bases lay in between. The length of the CDR3 is 13 residues. CDR1 is GTSNPN and CDR2 is SVGIG in the germline V gene (reference sequence). The CDR3 loop is CAWNHLEGEKLFF. The CDR3 region has the DNA TGTGCCTGGAACCACTTGGAGGGGGAAAAACTGTTTTTT.

V and J are TRBV6-2 or TRBV6-3 and TRBJ1-3; 7 positions match TRBD1. Germline V gene data show CDR1 as MNHEY and CDR2 as SVGEGT. The CDR3 has 15 amino acids. The ends lost 6 bases at V and 0 bases at J; junction bases unmatched: 5. CDR3 in DNA: TGTGCCAGCAGCCCGGACAGGTTCTCTGGAAACACCATATATTTT. This translates into CASSPDRFSGNTIYF.

The chain joins TRBV18 to TRBJ2-5, with D possibly matching TRBD1 (5 bases). This CDR3 has 13 amino acids. CDR1 and CDR2 from the germline V gene are KGHSH and LQKENI. V dropped 3 bases and J dropped 5 bases, with 10 bases sitting between them. The chain's CDR3 is CASSPGQKETQYF. The CDR3 DNA follows: TGTGCCAGCTCACCGGGGCAGAAGGAGACCCAGTACTTC. Together with reference TRBV18 and TRBJ2-5, the CDR3 gives the full variable domain: NAGVMQNPRHLVRRRGQEARLRCSPMKGHSHVYWYRQLPEEGLKFMVYLQKENIIDESGMPKERFSAEFPKEGPSILRIQQVVRGDSAAYFCASSPGQKETQYFGPGTRLLVL.